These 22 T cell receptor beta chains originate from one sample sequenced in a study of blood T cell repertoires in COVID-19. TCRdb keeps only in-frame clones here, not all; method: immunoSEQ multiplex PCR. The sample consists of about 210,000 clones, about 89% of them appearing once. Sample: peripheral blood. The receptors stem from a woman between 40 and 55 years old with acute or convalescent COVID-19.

This CDR3 is CASSLGTAYSGNTIYF. The CDR3 DNA sequence: TGCGCCAGCAGCTTAGGGACAGCTTACTCTGGAAACACCATATATTTT. This chain uses TRBV5-1 with TRBJ1-3; 7 positions agree with TRBD1. J lost 0 bases, V lost 2 bases, and 5 bases had no gene match. Per the germline V gene, CDR1 is SGHRS and CDR2 is YFSETQ. The CDR3 spans 16 residues. Supplemented by reference TRBV5-1 and TRBJ1-3, the full variable domain reads KAGVTQTPRYLIKTRGQQVTLSCSPISGHRSVSWYQQTPGQGLQFLFEYFSETQRNKGNFPGRFSGRQFSNSRSEMNVSTLELGDSALYLCASSLGTAYSGNTIYFGEGSWLTVV.

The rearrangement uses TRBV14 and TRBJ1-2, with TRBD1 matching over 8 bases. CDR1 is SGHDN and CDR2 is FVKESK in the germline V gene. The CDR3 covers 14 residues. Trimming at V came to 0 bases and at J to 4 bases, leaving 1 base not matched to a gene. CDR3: CASSQEQGGYGYTF. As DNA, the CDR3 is TGTGCCAGCAGCCAAGAACAGGGGGGCTATGGCTACACCTTC.

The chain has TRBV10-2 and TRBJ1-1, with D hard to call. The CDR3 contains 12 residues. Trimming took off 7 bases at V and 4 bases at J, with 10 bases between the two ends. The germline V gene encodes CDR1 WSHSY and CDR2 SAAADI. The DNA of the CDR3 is TGCGCCAGCACCGGAGGAGGCACTGAAGCTTTCTTT. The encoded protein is CASTGGGTEAFF.

The CDR3 loop is CAWSVWELNTEAFF. CDR3 in DNA: TGTGCCTGGAGTGTGTGGGAGTTGAACACTGAAGCTTTCTTT. The gene calls are TRBV30 and TRBJ1-1; D not resolved. V was shortened by 0 bases and J by 0 bases, with 8 bases between the two germline ends. The CDR3 has 14 residues. Germline CDR1 GTSNPN, CDR2 SVGIG (reference sequence).

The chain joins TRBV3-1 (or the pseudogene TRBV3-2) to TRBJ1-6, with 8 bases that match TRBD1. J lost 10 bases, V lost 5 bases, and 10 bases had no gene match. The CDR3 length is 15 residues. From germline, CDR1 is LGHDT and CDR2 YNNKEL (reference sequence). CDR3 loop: CASSRPSTGGSPLHF. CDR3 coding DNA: TGTGCCAGCAGCAGGCCGAGTACAGGGGGGTCACCCCTCCACTTT.

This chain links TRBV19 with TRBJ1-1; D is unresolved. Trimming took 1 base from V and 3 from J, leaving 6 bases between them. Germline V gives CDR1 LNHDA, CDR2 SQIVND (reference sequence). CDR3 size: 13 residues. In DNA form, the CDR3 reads TGTGCCAGTAGTATAGGGCGGGACACTGAAGCTTTCTTT. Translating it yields CASSIGRDTEAFF.

Here the CDR3 reads CASSLRDRAVSSPLHF. The DNA for the CDR3 is TGTGCCAGCAGCTTACGGGACAGGGCGGTTAGTTCACCCCTCCACTTT. This chain uses TRBV11-2 with TRBJ1-6, with TRBD1 identical over 9 bases. J gave up 9 bases and V 2 bases, and 8 bases lay outside the gene matches. Germline V lookup: CDR1 SGHAT, CDR2 FQNNGV. This CDR3 is 16 amino acids long.

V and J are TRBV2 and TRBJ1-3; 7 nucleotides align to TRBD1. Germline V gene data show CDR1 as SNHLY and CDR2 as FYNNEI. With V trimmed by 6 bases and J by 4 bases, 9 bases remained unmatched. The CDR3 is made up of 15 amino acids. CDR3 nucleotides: TGTGCCAGCAGGGGGGGACAGTCCCAGGGAAACACCATATATTTT. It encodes CASRGGQSQGNTIYF.

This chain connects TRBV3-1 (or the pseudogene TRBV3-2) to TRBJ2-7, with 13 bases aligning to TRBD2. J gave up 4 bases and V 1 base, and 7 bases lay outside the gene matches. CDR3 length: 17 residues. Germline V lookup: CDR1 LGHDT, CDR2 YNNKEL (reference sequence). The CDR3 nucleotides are TGTGCCAGCAGCCAAGGCCCGGGACTAGCGGGGTCTTACGAGCAGTACGTC. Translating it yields CASSQGPGLAGSYEQYV.

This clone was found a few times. The CDR3 DNA follows: TGTGCCAGCAGGTTAGGACAGGGGGGCAATCAGCCCCAGCATTTT. Its translation: CASRLGQGGNQPQHF. The chain is built from TRBV6-5 and TRBJ1-5; 10 nucleotides match TRBD1. The V segment lost 6 bases and the J segment 2 bases; nucleotides outside the gene matches: 4. This CDR3 region has 15 residues. Germline CDR1 is MNHEY and CDR2 is SVGAGI.

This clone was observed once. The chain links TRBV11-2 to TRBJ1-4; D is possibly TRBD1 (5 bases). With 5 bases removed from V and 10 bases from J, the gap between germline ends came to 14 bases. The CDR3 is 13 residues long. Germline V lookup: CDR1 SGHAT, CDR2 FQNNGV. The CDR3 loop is CASSTSSGGKLFF. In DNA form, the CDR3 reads TGTGCCAGCAGCACCTCTTCGGGGGGAAAACTGTTTTTT.

CDR3 nucleotides: TGTGCCACCAGTGGTCCGGGACAGCGAGGAGCTAACTATGGCTACACCTTC. Protein: CATSGPGQRGANYGYTF. The chain employs TRBV24-1 and TRBJ1-2; 7 bases map to TRBD1. The CDR3 is 17 amino acids. Germline V gene lookup returns CDR1 KGHDR and CDR2 SFDVKD. The junction had 11 bases not matched to a gene; V was cut back by 5 bases and J by 0 bases.

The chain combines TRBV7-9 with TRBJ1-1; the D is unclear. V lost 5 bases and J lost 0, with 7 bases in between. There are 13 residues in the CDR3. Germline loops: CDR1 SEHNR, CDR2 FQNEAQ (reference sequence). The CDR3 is CASSPMMNTEAFF. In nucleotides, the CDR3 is TGTGCCAGCAGCCCTATGATGAACACTGAAGCTTTCTTT.

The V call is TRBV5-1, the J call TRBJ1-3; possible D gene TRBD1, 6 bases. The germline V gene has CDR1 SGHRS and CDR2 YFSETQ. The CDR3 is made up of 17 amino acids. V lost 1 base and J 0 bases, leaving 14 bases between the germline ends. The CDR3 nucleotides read TGCGCCAGCAGCTTGTATTCAGGGGCAGACTCTGGAAACACCATATATTTT. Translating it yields CASSLYSGADSGNTIYF.

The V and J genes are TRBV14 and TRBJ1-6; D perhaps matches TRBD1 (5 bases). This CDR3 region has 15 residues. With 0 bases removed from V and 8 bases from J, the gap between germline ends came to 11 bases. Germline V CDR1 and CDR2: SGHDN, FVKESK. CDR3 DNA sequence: TGTGCCAGCAGCCAAGATGGACACCACTATTCACCCCTCCACTTT. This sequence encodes CASSQDGHHYSPLHF. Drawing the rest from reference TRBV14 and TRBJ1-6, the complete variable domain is EAGVTQFPSHSVIEKGQTVTLRCDPISGHDNLYWYRRVMGKEIKFLLHFVKESKQDESGMPNNRFLAERTGGTYSTLKVQPAELEDSGVYFCASSQDGHHYSPLHFGNGTRLTVT.

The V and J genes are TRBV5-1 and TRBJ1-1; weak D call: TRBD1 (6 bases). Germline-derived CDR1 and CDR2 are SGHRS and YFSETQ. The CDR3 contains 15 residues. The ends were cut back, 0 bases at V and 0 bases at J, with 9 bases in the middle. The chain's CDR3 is CASSLGDTLNTEAFF. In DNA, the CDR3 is TGCGCCAGCAGCTTGGGGGACACCCTGAACACTGAAGCTTTCTTT.

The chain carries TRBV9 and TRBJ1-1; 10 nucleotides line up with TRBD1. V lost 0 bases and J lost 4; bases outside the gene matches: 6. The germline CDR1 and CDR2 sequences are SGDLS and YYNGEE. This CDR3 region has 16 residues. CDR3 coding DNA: TGTGCCAGCAGCGTAGGTCTGACAGGGGGCGTCACTGAAGCTTTCTTT. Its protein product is CASSVGLTGGVTEAFF.

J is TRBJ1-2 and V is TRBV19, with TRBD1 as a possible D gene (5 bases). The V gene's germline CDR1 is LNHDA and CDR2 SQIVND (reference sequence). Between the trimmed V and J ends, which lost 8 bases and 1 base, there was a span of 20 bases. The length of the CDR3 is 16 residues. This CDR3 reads CASRNAGRNYNYGYTF. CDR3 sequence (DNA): TGTGCCAGTCGTAATGCGGGACGGAATTATAACTATGGCTACACCTTC.

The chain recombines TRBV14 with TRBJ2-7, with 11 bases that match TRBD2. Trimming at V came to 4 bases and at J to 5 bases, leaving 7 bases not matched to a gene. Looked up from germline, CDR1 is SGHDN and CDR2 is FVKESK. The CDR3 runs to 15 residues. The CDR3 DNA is TGTGCCAGCAGCCTAGCGGGGGGGCGCAGAGACGAGCAGTACGTC. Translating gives CASSLAGGRRDEQYV.

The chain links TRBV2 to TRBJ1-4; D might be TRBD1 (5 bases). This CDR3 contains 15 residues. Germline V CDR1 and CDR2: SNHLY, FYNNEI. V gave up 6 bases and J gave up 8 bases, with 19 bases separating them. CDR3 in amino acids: CASSPGQGNHEKLFF. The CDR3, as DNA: TGTGCCAGCAGCCCGGGCCAGGGAAACCACGAAAAACTGTTTTTT. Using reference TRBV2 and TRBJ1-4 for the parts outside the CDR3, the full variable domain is EPEVTQTPSHQVTQMGQEVILRCVPISNHLYFYWYRQILGQKVEFLVSFYNNEISEKSEIFDDQFSVERPDGSNFTLKIRSTKLEDSAMYFCASSPGQGNHEKLFFGSGTQLSVL.

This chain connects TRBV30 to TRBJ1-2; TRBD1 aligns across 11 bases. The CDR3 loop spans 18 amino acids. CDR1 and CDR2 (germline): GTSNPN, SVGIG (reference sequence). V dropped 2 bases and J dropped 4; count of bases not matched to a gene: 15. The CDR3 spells CAWSIPPGQGGKGYGYTF. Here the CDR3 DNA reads TGTGCCTGGAGTATCCCTCCGGGACAGGGGGGAAAGGGCTATGGCTACACCTTC.

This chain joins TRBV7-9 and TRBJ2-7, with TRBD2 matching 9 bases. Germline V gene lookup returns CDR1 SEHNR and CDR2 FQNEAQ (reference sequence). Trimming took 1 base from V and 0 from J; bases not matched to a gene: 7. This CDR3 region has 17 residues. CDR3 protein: CASSLVRAGGRSYEQYV. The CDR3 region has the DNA TGTGCCAGCAGCTTAGTTCGAGCGGGGGGTCGCTCCTACGAGCAGTACGTC.